A selection of T cell receptor beta chains follows, all from one sample in a study of T-cell memory formation after mild COVID-19. TCRdb independently ran MiXCR on the 5' RACE reads; one entry per CDR3 protein. The sample has 400,000 to 500,000 distinct CDR3 sequences, roughly 20% seen once. The sequencing input was PBMCs or a T cell subset sorted from them (not recorded which). The origin of the receptors is an adult woman who had mild COVID-19 (a few samples of this study predate the infection). Cell type and time point are not known. Both conserved end residues are part of each CDR3. The D gene is left open where the match is weak. Some rows have no size entry. The others give once, few or many, or a class for an expanded clone.

j_call v_call d_call clone_size cdr3_nt cdr3_aa
TRBJ1-2 TRBV4-3 TRBD1 few TGCGCCAGCAGCCAAGGAAGAACAGGGGTCGGCTACACCTTC CASSQGRTGVGYTF
TRBJ2-3 TRBV20-1 . few TGCAGTGCTAGAAAGCTTAGGACCACAGATACGCAGTATTTT CSARKLRTTDTQYF
TRBJ2-3 TRBV19 . . TGTGCCAGTAGTATCCACCGGTCCTTAGGGGACACAGATACGCAGTATTTT CASSIHRSLGDTDTQYF
TRBJ2-7 TRBV2 . . TGTGCCGGCGGGGCAGGGATAAACTACGAGCAGTACTTC CAGGAGINYEQYF
TRBJ2-7 TRBV5-1 . many TGCGCCAGCAGCCAAGGAGGGGGCATCCTAAACTACGAGCAGTACTTC CASSQGGGILNYEQYF
TRBJ1-1 TRBV6-5 . . TGTGCCAGCAGTTACGGATTGCATGAAGCTTTCTTT CASSYGLHEAFF
TRBJ1-1 TRBV5-1 . few TGCGCCAGTTCGGACACTAAGAACACTGAAGCTTTCTTT CASSDTKNTEAFF
TRBJ1-1 TRBV12-3/TRBV12-4 . . TGTGCCACCCAAGTCGGGCTGAACACTGAAGCTTTCTTT CATQVGLNTEAFF
TRBJ2-7 TRBV4-1 TRBD1 . TGCGCCAGCAGCCATCTTGGGACAGTCGACTACGAGCAGTACTTC CASSHLGTVDYEQYF
TRBJ1-3 TRBV7-6 . few TGTGCCAGCAGGCCAGGGGTAGCGGGAAACACCATATATTTT CASRPGVAGNTIYF
TRBJ1-5 TRBV6-5 . . TGTGCCAGTGGGTTCGTATCCGCCATTAGCAATCAGCCCCAGCATTTT CASGFVSAISNQPQHF
TRBJ2-5 TRBV6-6 . once TGTGCCAGCAGAGGGGGGAGCACAGAGACCCAGTACTTC CASRGGSTETQYF
TRBJ2-3 TRBV24-1 . few TGTGCCACCAGTGACCCCCGCTTTGGGCAGCTAGATACGCAGTATTTT CATSDPRFGQLDTQYF
TRBJ1-3 TRBV5-5 . . TGTGCCAGCAGGGCAGTGCACTCTGGAAACACCATATATTTT CASRAVHSGNTIYF
TRBJ1-3 TRBV9 TRBD1 many TGTGCCAGCAGCGTAGATCAGGGGGCAACTGGAAACACCATATATTTT CASSVDQGATGNTIYF
TRBJ2-3 TRBV7-3 TRBD2 . TGTGCCAGCAGCGTCGCGGGAGCGGGCGGTACAGATACGCAGTATTTT CASSVAGAGGTDTQYF
TRBJ2-7 TRBV29-1 . few TGCAGCGTTGCCGAGACGGACAACTACGAGCAGTACTTC CSVAETDNYEQYF
TRBJ2-3 TRBV12-3/TRBV12-4 . . TGTGCCAGCAGTTTCGGTCCCTCGCAGTATTTT CASSFGPSQYF
TRBJ1-2 TRBV12-3/TRBV12-4 . . TGTGCCAGCAGTTGGCGGTCCACTAACTATGGCTACACCTTC CASSWRSTNYGYTF
TRBJ2-3 TRBV15 . . TGTGCCACCAGCGGTGACGCGACAACCCTATCAGATACGCAGTATTTT CATSGDATTLSDTQYF
TRBJ1-5 TRBV27 TRBD1 . TGTGCCAGCAGTTACAACAGGGGAAGCAATCAGCCCCAGCATTTT CASSYNRGSNQPQHF
TRBJ1-1 TRBV6-5 TRBD1 . TGTGCCAGCAGTACCGGGACAGGGAGTTTAAGGGGCACTGAAGCTTTCTTT CASSTGTGSLRGTEAFF
TRBJ1-1 TRBV3-1 . many TGTGCCAGCAGCCAGGGGGGAGCTGAAGCTTTCTTT CASSQGGAEAFF
TRBJ2-3 TRBV4-1 TRBD2 . TGCGCCAGCAGCCAAGTGGCTAGCGGGGGTTTGGCAGATACGCAGTATTTT CASSQVASGGLADTQYF
TRBJ2-2 TRBV6-6 . . TGTGCCACCCCCCGGGGAACCGGGGAGCTGTTTTTT CATPRGTGELFF
TRBJ1-1 TRBV7-9 . . TGTGCCAGCAGCTTGGGGACGTCTGAAGCTTTCTTT CASSLGTSEAFF
TRBJ1-1 TRBV6-1 . few TGTGCCAGCAGTAACAGGGACATGAACACTGAAGCTTTCTTT CASSNRDMNTEAFF
TRBJ2-1 TRBV21-1 . few TGTGCCAGCAGCAAGGGGGAAAACTTCCAAAATGAGCAGTTCTTC CASSKGENFQNEQFF
TRBJ1-6 TRBV3-1 . . TGTGCCAGCAGCCCCAGAGGGGGAGGAAGTAATTCACCCCTCCACTTT CASSPRGGGSNSPLHF
TRBJ1-1 TRBV27 . . TGTGCCAGCAGGTACAGTGGGCAGATGAACACTGAAGCTTTCTTT CASRYSGQMNTEAFF
TRBJ1-1 TRBV7-8 . . TGTGCCAGCAGCTTAGGTTCAGGAAGGGGAAATACTGAAGCTTTCTTT CASSLGSGRGNTEAFF
TRBJ2-7 TRBV2 TRBD2 . TGTGCCAGCAGTGATCGAAGCGGGAGGGCCGGTGAGCAGTACTTC CASSDRSGRAGEQYF
TRBJ2-1 TRBV7-9 TRBD2 few TGTGCCAGCAGCTTAGCGAGAGTAGCGGGTAGAAATGAGCAGTTCTTC CASSLARVAGRNEQFF
TRBJ1-2 TRBV4-3 TRBD1 . TGCGCCAGCAGTCCGGAGGGGGCACCACTCTATGGCTACACCTTC CASSPEGAPLYGYTF
TRBJ1-5 TRBV6-5 . . TGTGCCAGCAGAAGACAGATCAATCAGCCCCAGCATTTT CASRRQINQPQHF
TRBJ2-3 TRBV11-2 . few TGTGCCAGCAGCTTAGAGGCGATATTACGCGCAGATACGCAGTATTTT CASSLEAILRADTQYF
TRBJ2-7 TRBV5-6 . . TGTGCCAGCAGCTTTCCGGACCGGGACGCCGGGGAGTACTTC CASSFPDRDAGEYF
TRBJ1-1 TRBV6-2/TRBV6-3 . few TGTGCCAGCAGTTTGGGGTTCACTGAAGCTTTCTTT CASSLGFTEAFF
TRBJ2-7 TRBV2 . few TGTGCCAGCAAGGGAACCAGGGACTACGAGCAGTACTTC CASKGTRDYEQYF
TRBJ2-2 TRBV5-1 . few TGCGCCAGCATAAGGGACCCGACCGGGGAGCTGTTTTTT CASIRDPTGELFF
TRBJ2-3 TRBV7-6 TRBD2 few TGTGCCAGCAGCCGCTCCTCTTTAGCGGGGATAACAGATACGCAGTATTTT CASSRSSLAGITDTQYF
TRBJ1-2 TRBV4-1 . . TGCGCCAGCAGCCAAGCTAGCGGGACCCTCTATGGCTACACCTTC CASSQASGTLYGYTF
TRBJ2-5 TRBV7-2 . many TGTGCCAGCAGCTTAGAGGGGGGGCGGAAGACCCAGTACTTC CASSLEGGRKTQYF
TRBJ2-1 TRBV19 TRBD2 . TGTGCCAGTAGTATAGTGGGTAGCGGGGGGCAGAATAAGCAGTTCTTC CASSIVGSGGQNKQFF
TRBJ1-1 TRBV5-1 . . TGCGCCAGCAGCTATCGGGGGGGTCGGCACACTGAAGCTTTCTTT CASSYRGGRHTEAFF
TRBJ2-5 TRBV7-8 TRBD2 . TGTGCCAGCAGAGGGAGGGGTATTACGGAGACCCAGTACTTC CASRGRGITETQYF
TRBJ1-1 TRBV6-5 . many TGTGCCAGCAGTGGGTATGGAGGCAAGGGCACTGAAGCTTTCTTT CASSGYGGKGTEAFF
TRBJ2-3 TRBV7-3 . . TGTGCCAGCAGCTTTAGCGCTCGAACAGATACGCAGTATTTT CASSFSARTDTQYF
TRBJ2-1 TRBV7-8 TRBD1 few TGTGCCAGCAGCCCCCGGATTGGCGGACAGGATCAGTTCTTC CASSPRIGGQDQFF